What follows are 23 T cell receptor beta chains derived from one specimen sequenced in a study of cytomegalovirus exposure and HLA in healthy donors. The PCR ran on 60 Vbeta and 13 Jbeta primers. Assay: immunoSEQ multiplex PCR; the TCRdb copy retains only in-frame clones and omits some. The data contain about 190,000 clones, about four fifths of them singletons. Specimen: PBMCs. All receptors derive from a woman between 50 and 59 years old in good health and CMV-seropositive.

The rearrangement uses TRBV19 and TRBJ2-6; D may be TRBD1 (5 bases). Deletions cut 1 base from V and 4 bases from J, with 14 bases between. Looked up from germline, CDR1 is LNHDA and CDR2 is SQIVND (reference sequence). The CDR3 contains 17 residues. The CDR3 bases are TGTGCCAGTAGTATAGGTACAGGACCTAGGGGGGCCAACGTCCTGACTTTC. This codes for CASSIGTGPRGANVLTF.

The chain joins TRBV6-5 to TRBJ2-7, with TRBD2 matching 7 bases. Germline V gene sequence: CDR1 MNHEY, CDR2 SVGAGI. J lost 9 bases, V lost 5 bases, and 7 bases had no gene match. This CDR3 has 12 residues. DNA for the CDR3: TGTGCCAGCAGTGGAGGCCCGGGGGGGCAGTACTTC. This sequence encodes CASSGGPGGQYF.

The rearrangement uses TRBV5-4 and TRBJ1-1, with TRBD1 identical over 9 bases. CDR1 is SGHNT, CDR2 YYREEE, per germline (reference sequence). Germline trimming cut 4 bases from V and 3 bases from J; bases unmatched to any gene: 4. The CDR3 consists of 14 residues. CDR3 DNA: TGTGCCAGCAGCCAGAGGGACAGGGACACTGAAGCTTTCTTT. This translates into CASSQRDRDTEAFF. Variable domain in full (rest from reference TRBV5-4 and TRBJ1-1): ETGVTQSPTHLIKTRGQQVTLRCSSQSGHNTVSWYQQALGQGPQFIFQYYREEENGRGNFPPRFSGLQFPNYSSELNVNALELDDSALYLCASSQRDRDTEAFFGQGTRLTVV.

The rearrangement joins TRBV7-2 to TRBJ1-5; 9 nucleotides agree with TRBD1. Trimming cost V 5 bases and J 7 bases; bases outside gene matches: 6. Germline V gene data show CDR1 as SGHTA and CDR2 as FQGNSA. The CDR3 spans 14 residues. The CDR3 DNA is TGTGCCAGCAGCGTGGACAGGGGCGGACAGCCCCAGCATTTT. It yields the protein CASSVDRGGQPQHF.

The chain carries TRBV21-1 and TRBJ2-5; the table's D call TRBD1 went unverified against the DNA. TRBV21-1 is a recognized pseudogene. The CDR3 consists of 17 residues. CDR3 sequence reads: CASSKVGDRLRIETQYF. In DNA form, the CDR3 reads TGTGCCAGCAGCAAAGTCGGGGACAGGCTTCGGATTGAGACCCAGTACTTC.

In this sample, this clone turned up a few times. This chain connects TRBV6-6 to TRBJ2-3, with TRBD2 matching over 9 bases. Unmatched junction bases numbered 9, after V lost 6 bases and J lost 2 bases. Germline-derived CDR1 and CDR2 are MNHNY and SVGAGI (reference sequence). The length of the CDR3 is 16 residues. CDR3 in amino acids: CASRYRSGGSTDTQYF. The DNA for the CDR3 is TGTGCCAGCAGGTATCGTAGCGGGGGCTCCACAGATACGCAGTATTTT.

A word on this clone: One junction end disagrees with the germline gene, perhaps due to a read error. At the DNA level, this CDR3 is encoded by other sequences in the same sample as well. V and J are TRBV4-2 and TRBJ2-7; D might be TRBD2 (6 bases). Per the germline V gene, CDR1 is LGHNA and CDR2 is YNFKEQ. This CDR3 has 15 amino acids. The DNA of the CDR3 is TGTGCCAGTAGCCAAGATACTAGCTTGCCCTACGAGCAGTACTTC. Amino acid sequence: CASSQDTSLPYEQYF.

The chain links TRBV7-3 to TRBJ2-2, with D unclear. Trimming cost V 1 base and J 2 bases, with 5 bases left between them. Germline V gives CDR1 SGHTA, CDR2 FQGTGA. This CDR3 spans 14 amino acids. DNA of the CDR3: TGTGCCAGCAGCTTAATAGTCAACACCGGGGAGCTGTTTTTT. It codes for CASSLIVNTGELFF.

The chain has TRBV6-5 and TRBJ2-1; D might be TRBD1 (5 bases). The CDR3 runs to 15 residues. The V end lost 8 bases, the J end lost 9 bases, and 23 bases lay between the germline ends. Germline V gives CDR1 MNHEY, CDR2 SVGAGI. The CDR3 DNA sequence: TGTGCCAGCGGCTTGCAGGGTATAGAATTAGGTGAGCAGTTCTTC. As protein: CASGLQGIELGEQFF.

This chain connects TRBV5-6 to TRBJ2-7, with 7 bases aligning to TRBD1. There are 13 residues in the CDR3. Unmatched junction bases numbered 2, after V lost 0 bases and J lost 5 bases. The V gene's germline CDR1 is SGHDT and CDR2 YYEEEE. CDR3 region: CASSLGGGNEQYF. The CDR3 DNA is TGTGCCAGCAGCTTGGGAGGGGGCAACGAGCAGTACTTC.

V gene TRBV5-6 combines with J gene TRBJ2-7; 10 nucleotides align to TRBD1. The junction had 4 bases not matched to a gene; V was cut back by 3 bases and J by 4 bases. This CDR3 is 14 amino acids long. Germline CDR1 and CDR2: SGHDT and YYEEEE. The CDR3 bases are TGTGCCAGCAGCTCAGGGACAGGGGTTTACGAGCAGTACTTC. Translated, it gives CASSSGTGVYEQYF. The whole variable domain, filled in from reference TRBV5-6 and TRBJ2-7, reads DAGVTQSPTHLIKTRGQQVTLRCSPKSGHDTVSWYQQALGQGPQFIFQYYEEEERQRGNFPDRFSGHQFPNYSSELNVNALLLGDSALYLCASSSGTGVYEQYFGPGTRLTVT.

The V gene is TRBV7-9, the J gene TRBJ2-1, with D maybe TRBD2 (6 bases). This CDR3 is built from 14 residues. Per germline, CDR1 SEHNR and CDR2 FQNEAQ (reference sequence). V was cut by 3 bases and J by 0 bases, with 6 bases left in between. Here the CDR3 reads CASSLEGSYNEQFF. The CDR3 nucleotides are TGTGCCAGCAGCTTGGAGGGCTCCTACAATGAGCAGTTCTTC.

In its sample, this clone was seen once. The V and J genes are TRBV4-1 and TRBJ2-2; 13 positions match TRBD2. Germline CDR1 MGHRA, CDR2 YSYEKL. This CDR3 spans 15 amino acids. V dropped 4 bases and J dropped 7; count of bases not matched to a gene: 3. CDR3 in DNA: TGCGCCAGCAGCCCGAGACTAGCGGGGGGCGGGGAGCTGTTTTTT. Translated, it gives CASSPRLAGGGELFF.

This rearrangement joins TRBV11-2 to TRBJ2-3; no definite D call. This CDR3 has 11 amino acids. Germline assignment: CDR1 SGHAT and CDR2 FQNNGV. Trimming cost V 5 bases and J 9 bases, with 9 bases left between them. The CDR3 region is CASSHDKTQYF. Here the CDR3 DNA reads TGTGCCAGCAGCCACGACAAGACGCAGTATTTT.

The count of this clone is one. V and J are TRBV5-1 and TRBJ1-2; D is perhaps TRBD1 (5 bases). In germline, CDR1 is SGHRS, CDR2 YFSETQ. This CDR3 is 13 amino acids long. V was cut by 2 bases and J by 5 bases, with 10 bases left in between. CDR3 sequence (DNA): TGCGCCAGCAGCTTAGCACAGGAGTATGGCTACACCTTC. Protein sequence: CASSLAQEYGYTF.

V and J are TRBV18 and TRBJ1-6; TRBD1 agrees at 7 bases. J lost 10 bases, V lost 5 bases, and 11 bases had no gene match. This CDR3 region has 15 residues. Germline V gene sequence: CDR1 KGHSH, CDR2 LQKENI. CDR3 sequence (DNA): TGTGCCAGCTCATGGACAGGCCCACGGCCGTCACCCCTCCACTTT. It codes for CASSWTGPRPSPLHF.

This clone appeared a few times. Other DNA sequences in this sample translate to the same CDR3. The chain links TRBV7-2 to TRBJ2-7; 10 bases agree with TRBD2. The length of the CDR3 is 15 residues. In germline, CDR1 is SGHTA, CDR2 FQGNSA. With 3 bases clipped from V and 1 base from J, the junction kept 3 bases outside the gene matches. Here the CDR3 DNA reads TGTGCCAGCAGCTTTAGCGGGGGGTTATCCTACGAGCAGTACTTC. It is translated as CASSFSGGLSYEQYF.

V usage is TRBV4-1 and J usage is TRBJ2-7; 10 bases align to TRBD1. V was clipped by 0 bases and J by 3 bases; unmatched bases: 5. The germline gives CDR1 MGHRA, CDR2 YSYEKL. The length of the CDR3 is 16 residues. The chain's CDR3 is CASSQDATGGFYEQYF. The DNA of the CDR3 is TGCGCCAGCAGCCAAGACGCGACAGGGGGCTTCTACGAGCAGTACTTC.

The chain joins TRBV19 to TRBJ1-5; the match to TRBD1 covers 9 bases. V shed 5 bases and J 4 bases; nucleotides not matched to a gene: 9. CDR1 LNHDA and CDR2 SQIVND come from the germline V gene (reference sequence). The CDR3 is 16 residues long. The CDR3: CASSVTQGAGNQPQHF. CDR3 DNA sequence: TGTGCCAGTAGTGTCACACAGGGGGCTGGAAATCAGCCCCAGCATTTT.

The chain carries TRBV4-2 and TRBJ1-2, with 10 bases aligning to TRBD1. V shed 0 bases and J 7 bases; nucleotides not matched to a gene: 8. The CDR3 length is 16 residues. Germline lookup yields CDR1 LGHNA and CDR2 YNFKEQ. In DNA, the CDR3 is TGTGCCAGCAGCCAAGATTGGGGCGGGACAGGGGTTGGCTACACCTTC. Its translation: CASSQDWGGTGVGYTF.

CDR3 residues: CASSLAGQSYNEQFF. DNA of the CDR3: TGCGCCAGCAGCTTGGCTGGACAGTCCTACAATGAGCAGTTCTTC. The chain employs TRBV5-1 and TRBJ2-1; TRBD1 is a possible D gene (6 bases). In germline, CDR1 is SGHRS, CDR2 YFSETQ. Trimming left V 0 bases short and J 1 base short, with 8 bases between. This CDR3 comprises 15 residues.

The genes are TRBV12-5 and TRBJ2-5, with 7 bases identical to TRBD1. This CDR3 contains 16 residues. CDR1 is LGHNT and CDR2 is FRNRAP in the germline V gene. V lost 1 base to trimming and J lost 2 bases; unmatched junction nucleotides: 7. The CDR3 coding sequence is TGTGCTAGTGGTTTGGCCATAACAGGGGTACAAGAGACCCAGTACTTC. The encoded protein is CASGLAITGVQETQYF.

The chain combines TRBV6-5 with TRBJ1-6; D is uncertain. The CDR3 loop spans 13 amino acids. Trimming pared 7 bases from V and 10 bases from J, leaving 14 bases between. Germline V gene lookup returns CDR1 MNHEY and CDR2 SVGAGI. The CDR3: CASTRGVESPLHF. The CDR3 DNA follows: TGTGCCAGCACCCGGGGAGTCGAGTCACCCCTCCACTTT.